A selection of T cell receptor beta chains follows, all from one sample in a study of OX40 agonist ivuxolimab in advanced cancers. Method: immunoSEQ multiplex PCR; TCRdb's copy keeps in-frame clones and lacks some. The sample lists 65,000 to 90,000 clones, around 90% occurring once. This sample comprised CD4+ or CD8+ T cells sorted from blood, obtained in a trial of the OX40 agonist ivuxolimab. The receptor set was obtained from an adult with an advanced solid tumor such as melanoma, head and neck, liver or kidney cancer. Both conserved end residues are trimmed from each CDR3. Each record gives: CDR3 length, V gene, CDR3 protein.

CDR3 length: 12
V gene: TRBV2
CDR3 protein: ASSDSQGAYEQY

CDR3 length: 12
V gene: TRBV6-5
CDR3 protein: ASSFRGTSGEQY

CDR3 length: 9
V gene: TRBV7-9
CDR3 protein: ASGRTGEAF

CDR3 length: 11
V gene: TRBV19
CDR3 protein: ASSMMHPGEQF

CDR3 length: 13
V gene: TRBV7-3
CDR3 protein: ASSSSGGSYNEQF

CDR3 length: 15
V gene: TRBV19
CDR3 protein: ASSIVVWDSRADTQY

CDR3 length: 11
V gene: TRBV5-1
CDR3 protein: ASRAGLNQPQH

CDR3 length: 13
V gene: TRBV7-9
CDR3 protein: ASSLVRPPTDTQY

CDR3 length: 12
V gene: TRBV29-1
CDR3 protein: SVTETSRHYEQY

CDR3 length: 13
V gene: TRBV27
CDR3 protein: ASSLLRGGHNEQF

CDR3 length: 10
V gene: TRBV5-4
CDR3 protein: ASSWETAGYT

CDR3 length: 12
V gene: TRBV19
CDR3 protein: ASSEGLVSYEQY

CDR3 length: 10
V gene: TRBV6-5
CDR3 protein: ASWGGNYEQY

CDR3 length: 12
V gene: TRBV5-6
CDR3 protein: ASSLVSSGGGYT

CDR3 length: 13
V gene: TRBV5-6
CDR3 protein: ASRSDRGVSGELF

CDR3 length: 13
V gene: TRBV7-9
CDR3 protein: ASSPRLAGAVEQF

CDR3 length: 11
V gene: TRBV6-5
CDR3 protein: ASSYLQDNEQF

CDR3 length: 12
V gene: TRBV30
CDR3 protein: AWTTSGSDNEQF

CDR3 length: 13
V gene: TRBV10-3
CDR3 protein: AISESLGDYQPQH

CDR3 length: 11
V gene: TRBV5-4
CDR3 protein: ASSLKNNEKLF

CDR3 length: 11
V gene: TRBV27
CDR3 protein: ASSSGGIPEQY

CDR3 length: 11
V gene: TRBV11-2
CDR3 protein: ASSLGVLDEQF

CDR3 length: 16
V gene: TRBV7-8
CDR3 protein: ASSLRPGFEASYNEQF

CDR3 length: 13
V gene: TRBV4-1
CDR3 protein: ASSQAQGGNYGYT

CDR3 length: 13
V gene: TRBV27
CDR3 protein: ASLLTGGVGTEAF

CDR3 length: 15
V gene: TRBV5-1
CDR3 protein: ASSSRGRKVGTDTQY

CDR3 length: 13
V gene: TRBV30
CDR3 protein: AWSSDSPHYNEQF

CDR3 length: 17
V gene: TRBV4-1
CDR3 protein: ASSQDRLAGSPFYNEQF

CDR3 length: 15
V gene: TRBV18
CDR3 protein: ASSPLNPTGSNYGYT

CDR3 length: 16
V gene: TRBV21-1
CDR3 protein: ASSKVPGLAEGGYEQY

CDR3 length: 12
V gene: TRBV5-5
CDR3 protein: ASSLEGGRGGYT

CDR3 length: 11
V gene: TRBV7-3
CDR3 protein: ASSLISGAEQY

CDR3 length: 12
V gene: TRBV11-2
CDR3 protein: ASNRGGARETQY

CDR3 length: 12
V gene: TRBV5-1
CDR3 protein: ASSFLGRYNEQF

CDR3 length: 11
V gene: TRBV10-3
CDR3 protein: AISGGQAYEQY

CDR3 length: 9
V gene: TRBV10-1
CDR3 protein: ASTRSGGRY

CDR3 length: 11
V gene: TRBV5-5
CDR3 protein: ASRYDQAYEQY

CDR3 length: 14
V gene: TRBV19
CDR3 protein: ASSPLWTGVNYEQY

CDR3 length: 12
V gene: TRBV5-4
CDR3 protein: ASSLTPPPDTQY

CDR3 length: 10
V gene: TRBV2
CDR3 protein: ASSTGGYEQY

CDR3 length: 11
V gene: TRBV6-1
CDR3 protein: ASPDSSYNEQF

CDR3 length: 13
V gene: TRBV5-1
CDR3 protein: ASSLGTGAYYGYT

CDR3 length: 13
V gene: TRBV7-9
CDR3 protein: ASSLEPSGTNEQF

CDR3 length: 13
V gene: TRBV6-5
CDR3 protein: ASKPGQGLTYEQY

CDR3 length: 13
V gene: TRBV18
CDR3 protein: ASSTTDSSINEQF

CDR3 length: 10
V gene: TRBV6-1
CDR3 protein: ASRLFITEAF

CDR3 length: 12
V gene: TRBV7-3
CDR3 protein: ASSFYKYTGELF

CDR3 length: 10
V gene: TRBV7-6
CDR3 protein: ASSFSNTEAF

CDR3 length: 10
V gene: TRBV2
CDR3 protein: ATLAGGTEAF

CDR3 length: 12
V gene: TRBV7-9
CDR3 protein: ASSLGRLDQPQH

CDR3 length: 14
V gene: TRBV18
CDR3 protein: ASSPDRMISNQPQH

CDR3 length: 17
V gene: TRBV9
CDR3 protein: ASSFQPQGFPYSNQPQH

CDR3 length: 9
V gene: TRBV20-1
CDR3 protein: SARDMYEQY

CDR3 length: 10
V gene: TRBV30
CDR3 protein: AWSFGGTEAF

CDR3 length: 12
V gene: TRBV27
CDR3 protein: ASAALLNTGELF

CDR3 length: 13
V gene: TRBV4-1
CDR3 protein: ASSQDPGYDETQY

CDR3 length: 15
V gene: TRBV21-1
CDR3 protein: ASSNDTGVSSYNEQF